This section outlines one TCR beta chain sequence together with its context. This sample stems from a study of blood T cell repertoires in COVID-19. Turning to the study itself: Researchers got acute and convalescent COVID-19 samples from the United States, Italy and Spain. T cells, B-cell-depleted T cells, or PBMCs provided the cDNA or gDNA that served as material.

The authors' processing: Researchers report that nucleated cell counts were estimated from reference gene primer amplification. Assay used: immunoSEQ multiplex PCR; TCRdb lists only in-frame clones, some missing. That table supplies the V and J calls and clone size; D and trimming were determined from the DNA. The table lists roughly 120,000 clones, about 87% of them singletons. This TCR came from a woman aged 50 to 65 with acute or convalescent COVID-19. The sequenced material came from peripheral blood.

CDR3 protein: CASSETRNTGELFF. DNA for the CDR3: TGTGCCAGCAGTGAGACTAGAAACACCGGGGAGCTGTTTTTT. V and J are TRBV2 and TRBJ2-2; D might be TRBD2 (6 bases). V lost 3 bases and J lost 2, with 7 bases in between. CDR1 and CDR2 (germline): SNHLY, FYNNEI. This CDR3 has 14 amino acids.